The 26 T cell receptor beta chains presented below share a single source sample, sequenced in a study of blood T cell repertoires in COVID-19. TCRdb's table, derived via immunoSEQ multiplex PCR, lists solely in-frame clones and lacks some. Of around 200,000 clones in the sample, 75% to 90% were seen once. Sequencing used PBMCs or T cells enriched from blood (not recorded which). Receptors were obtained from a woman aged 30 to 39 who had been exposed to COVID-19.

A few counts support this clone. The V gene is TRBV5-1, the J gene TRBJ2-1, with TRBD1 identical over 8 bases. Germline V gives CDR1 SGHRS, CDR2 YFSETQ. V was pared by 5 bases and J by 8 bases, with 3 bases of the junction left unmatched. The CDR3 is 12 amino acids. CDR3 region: CASRQTGDEQFF. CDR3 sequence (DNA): TGCGCCAGCAGACAGACAGGGGATGAGCAGTTCTTC.

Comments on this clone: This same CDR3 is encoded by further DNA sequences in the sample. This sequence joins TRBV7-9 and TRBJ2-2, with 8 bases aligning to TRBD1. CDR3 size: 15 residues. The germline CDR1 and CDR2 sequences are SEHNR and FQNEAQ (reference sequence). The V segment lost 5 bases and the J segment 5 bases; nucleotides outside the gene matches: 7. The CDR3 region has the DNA TGTGCCAGCAGCCGGACAGGGAGTGGGACCGGGGAGCTGTTTTTT. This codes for CASSRTGSGTGELFF.

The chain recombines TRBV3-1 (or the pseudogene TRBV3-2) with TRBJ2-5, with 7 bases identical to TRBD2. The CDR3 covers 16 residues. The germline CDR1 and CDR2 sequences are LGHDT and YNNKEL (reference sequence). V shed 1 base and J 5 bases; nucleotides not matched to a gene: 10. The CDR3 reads CASSQAMAGVGETQYF. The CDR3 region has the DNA TGTGCCAGCAGCCAAGCCATGGCGGGGGTTGGTGAGACCCAGTACTTC.

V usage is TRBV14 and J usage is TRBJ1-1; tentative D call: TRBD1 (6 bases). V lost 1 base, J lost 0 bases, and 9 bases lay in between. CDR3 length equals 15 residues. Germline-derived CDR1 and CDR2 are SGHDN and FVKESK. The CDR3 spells CASSQGRDMNTEAFF. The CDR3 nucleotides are TGTGCCAGCAGCCAAGGTCGGGACATGAACACTGAAGCTTTCTTT.

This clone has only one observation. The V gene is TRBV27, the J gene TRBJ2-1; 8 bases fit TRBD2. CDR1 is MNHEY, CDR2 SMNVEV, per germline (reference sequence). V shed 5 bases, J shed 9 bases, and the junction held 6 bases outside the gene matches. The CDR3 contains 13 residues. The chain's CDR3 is CASSPRGGAEQFF. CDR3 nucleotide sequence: TGTGCCAGCAGTCCCCGGGGGGGCGCTGAGCAGTTCTTC.

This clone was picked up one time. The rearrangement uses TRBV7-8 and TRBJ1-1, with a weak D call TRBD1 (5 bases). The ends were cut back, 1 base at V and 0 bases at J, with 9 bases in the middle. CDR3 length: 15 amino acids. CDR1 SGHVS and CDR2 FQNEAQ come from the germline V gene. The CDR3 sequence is CASSLVGGVNTEAFF. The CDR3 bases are TGTGCCAGCAGCTTAGTAGGAGGGGTGAACACTGAAGCTTTCTTT.

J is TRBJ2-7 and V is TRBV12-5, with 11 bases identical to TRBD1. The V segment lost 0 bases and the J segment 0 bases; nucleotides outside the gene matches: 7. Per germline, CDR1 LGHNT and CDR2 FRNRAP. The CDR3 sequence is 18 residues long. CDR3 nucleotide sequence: TGTGCTAGTGGTTTGGTAACTGGGACAGGGGGGAACTCCTACGAGCAGTACTTC. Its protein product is CASGLVTGTGGNSYEQYF.

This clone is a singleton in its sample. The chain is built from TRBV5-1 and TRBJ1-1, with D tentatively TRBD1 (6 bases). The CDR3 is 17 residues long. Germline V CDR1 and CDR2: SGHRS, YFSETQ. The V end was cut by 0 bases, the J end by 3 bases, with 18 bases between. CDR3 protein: CASSLANRQGRHTEAFF. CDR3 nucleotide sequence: TGCGCCAGCAGCTTGGCCAATAGGCAGGGGAGACACACTGAAGCTTTCTTT.

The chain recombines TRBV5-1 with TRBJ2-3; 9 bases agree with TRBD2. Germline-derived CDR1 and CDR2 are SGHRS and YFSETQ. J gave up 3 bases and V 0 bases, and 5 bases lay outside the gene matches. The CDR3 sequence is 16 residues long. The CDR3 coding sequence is TGCGCCAGCAGCTTGGGTCCTAGCGGGGATACAGATACGCAGTATTTT. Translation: CASSLGPSGDTDTQYF.

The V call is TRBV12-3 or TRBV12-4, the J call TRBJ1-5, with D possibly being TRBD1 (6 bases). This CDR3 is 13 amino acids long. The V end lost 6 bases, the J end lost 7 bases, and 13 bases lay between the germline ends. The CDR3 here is CASSRQEGQPQHF. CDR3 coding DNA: TGTGCCAGCAGCCGACAGGAAGGACAGCCCCAGCATTTT.

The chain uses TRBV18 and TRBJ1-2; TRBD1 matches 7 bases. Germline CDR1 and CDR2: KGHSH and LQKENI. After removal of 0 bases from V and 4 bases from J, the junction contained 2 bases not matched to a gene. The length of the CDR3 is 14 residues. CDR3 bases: TGTGCCAGCTCACCACCGGGACAGACCTATGGCTACACCTTC. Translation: CASSPPGQTYGYTF. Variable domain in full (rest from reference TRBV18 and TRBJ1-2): NAGVMQNPRHLVRRRGQEARLRCSPMKGHSHVYWYRQLPEEGLKFMVYLQKENIIDESGMPKERFSAEFPKEGPSILRIQQVVRGDSAAYFCASSPPGQTYGYTFGSGTRLTVV.

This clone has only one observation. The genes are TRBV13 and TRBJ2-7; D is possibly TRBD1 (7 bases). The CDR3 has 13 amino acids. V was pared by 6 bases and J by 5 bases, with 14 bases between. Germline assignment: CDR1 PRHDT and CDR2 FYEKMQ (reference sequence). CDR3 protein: CASSSRGENEQYF. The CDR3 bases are TGTGCCAGCAGTTCCAGGGGGGAAAACGAGCAGTACTTC.

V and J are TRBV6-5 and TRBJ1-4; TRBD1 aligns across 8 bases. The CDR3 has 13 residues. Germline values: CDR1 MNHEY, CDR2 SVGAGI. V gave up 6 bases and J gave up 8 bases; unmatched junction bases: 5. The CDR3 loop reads CASRDRAREKLFF. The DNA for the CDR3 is TGTGCCAGCAGGGACAGGGCACGCGAAAAACTGTTTTTT.

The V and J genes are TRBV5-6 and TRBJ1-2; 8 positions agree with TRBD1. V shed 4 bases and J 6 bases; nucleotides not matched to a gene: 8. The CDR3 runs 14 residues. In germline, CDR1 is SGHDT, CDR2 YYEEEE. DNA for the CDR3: TGTGCCAGCAGCCCTATAATACAGGGGGATGGCTACACCTTC. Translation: CASSPIIQGDGYTF.

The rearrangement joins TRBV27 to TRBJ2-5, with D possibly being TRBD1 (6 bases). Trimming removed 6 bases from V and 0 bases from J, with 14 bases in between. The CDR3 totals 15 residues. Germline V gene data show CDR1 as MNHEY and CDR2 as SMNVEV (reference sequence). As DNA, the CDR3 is TGTGCCAGCAGCCCCAGTTACAGGGACCAAGAGACCCAGTACTTC. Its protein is CASSPSYRDQETQYF.

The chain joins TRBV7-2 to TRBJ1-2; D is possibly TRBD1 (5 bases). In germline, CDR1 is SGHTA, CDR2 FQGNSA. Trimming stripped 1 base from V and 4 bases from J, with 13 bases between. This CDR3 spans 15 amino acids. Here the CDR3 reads CASSLESDSLYGYTF. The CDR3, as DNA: TGTGCCAGCAGCTTAGAGAGTGACAGTCTCTATGGCTACACCTTC.

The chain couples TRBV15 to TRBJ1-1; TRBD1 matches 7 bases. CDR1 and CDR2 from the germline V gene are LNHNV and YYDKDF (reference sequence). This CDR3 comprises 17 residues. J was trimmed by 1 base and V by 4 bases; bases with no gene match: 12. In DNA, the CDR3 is TGTGCCACCAGCAAGAGGGATCTGACAGGGCGGAACACTGAAGCTTTCTTT. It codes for CATSKRDLTGRNTEAFF.

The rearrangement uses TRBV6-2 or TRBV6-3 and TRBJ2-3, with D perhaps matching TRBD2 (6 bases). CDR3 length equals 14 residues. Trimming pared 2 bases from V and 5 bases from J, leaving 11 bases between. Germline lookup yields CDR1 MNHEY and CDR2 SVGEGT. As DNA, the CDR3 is TGTGCCAGCAGTTACGGCGGGGAAGAAGATACGCAGTATTTT. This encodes CASSYGGEEDTQYF.

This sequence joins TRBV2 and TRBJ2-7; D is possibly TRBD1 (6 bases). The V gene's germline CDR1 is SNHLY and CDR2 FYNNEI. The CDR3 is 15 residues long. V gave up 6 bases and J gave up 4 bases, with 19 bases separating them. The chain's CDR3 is CASRPDRWGPYEQYF. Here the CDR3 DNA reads TGTGCCAGCAGACCCGACAGGTGGGGACCTTACGAGCAGTACTTC.

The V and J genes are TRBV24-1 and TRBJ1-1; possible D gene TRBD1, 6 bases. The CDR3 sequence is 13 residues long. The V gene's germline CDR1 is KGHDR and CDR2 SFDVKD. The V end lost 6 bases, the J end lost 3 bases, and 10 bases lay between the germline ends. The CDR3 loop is CATSSAGDTEAFF. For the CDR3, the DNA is TGTGCCACCAGTTCAGCAGGGGACACTGAAGCTTTCTTT.

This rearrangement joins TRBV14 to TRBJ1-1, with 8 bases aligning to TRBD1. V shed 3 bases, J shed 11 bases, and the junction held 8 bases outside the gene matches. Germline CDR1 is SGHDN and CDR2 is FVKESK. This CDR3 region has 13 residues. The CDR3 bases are TGTGCCAGCAGCCAGTCAGGGGGCTCCAGTGCTTTCTTT. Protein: CASSQSGGSSAFF.

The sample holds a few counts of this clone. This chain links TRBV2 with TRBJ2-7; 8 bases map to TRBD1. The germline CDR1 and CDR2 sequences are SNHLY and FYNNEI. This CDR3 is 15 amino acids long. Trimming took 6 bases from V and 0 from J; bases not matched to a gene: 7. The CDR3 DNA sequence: TGTGCCAGCAGCCCCGACAGGGGAAACTCCTACGAGCAGTACTTC. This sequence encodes CASSPDRGNSYEQYF.

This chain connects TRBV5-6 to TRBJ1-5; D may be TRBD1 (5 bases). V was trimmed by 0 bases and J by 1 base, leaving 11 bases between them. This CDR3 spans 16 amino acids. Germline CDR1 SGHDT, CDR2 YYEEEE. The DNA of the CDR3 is TGTGCCAGCAGCTTGGCAGGGTTGGGGAGCAATCAGCCCCAGCATTTT. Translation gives CASSLAGLGSNQPQHF.

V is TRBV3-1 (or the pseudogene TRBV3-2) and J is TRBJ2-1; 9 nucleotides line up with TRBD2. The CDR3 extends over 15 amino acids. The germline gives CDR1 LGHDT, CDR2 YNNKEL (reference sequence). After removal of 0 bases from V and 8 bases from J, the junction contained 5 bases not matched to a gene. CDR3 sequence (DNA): TGTGCCAGCAGCCAAGATCTGCGGGGGGGTCATGAGCAGTTCTTC. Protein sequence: CASSQDLRGGHEQFF.

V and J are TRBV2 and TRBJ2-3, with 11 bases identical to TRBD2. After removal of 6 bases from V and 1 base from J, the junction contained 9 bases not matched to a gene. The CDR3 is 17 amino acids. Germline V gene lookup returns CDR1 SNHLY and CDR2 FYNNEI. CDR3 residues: CASRLAGGMAGTDTQYF. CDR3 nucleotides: TGTGCCAGCAGGCTAGCGGGAGGAATGGCGGGCACAGATACGCAGTATTTT.

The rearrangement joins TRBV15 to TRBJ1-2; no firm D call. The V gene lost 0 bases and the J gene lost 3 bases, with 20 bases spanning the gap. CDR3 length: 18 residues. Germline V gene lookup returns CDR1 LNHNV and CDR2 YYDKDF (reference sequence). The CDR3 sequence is CATSREDIRGTADYGYTF. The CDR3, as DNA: TGTGCCACCAGCAGAGAGGATATCAGAGGCACCGCGGACTATGGCTACACCTTC.